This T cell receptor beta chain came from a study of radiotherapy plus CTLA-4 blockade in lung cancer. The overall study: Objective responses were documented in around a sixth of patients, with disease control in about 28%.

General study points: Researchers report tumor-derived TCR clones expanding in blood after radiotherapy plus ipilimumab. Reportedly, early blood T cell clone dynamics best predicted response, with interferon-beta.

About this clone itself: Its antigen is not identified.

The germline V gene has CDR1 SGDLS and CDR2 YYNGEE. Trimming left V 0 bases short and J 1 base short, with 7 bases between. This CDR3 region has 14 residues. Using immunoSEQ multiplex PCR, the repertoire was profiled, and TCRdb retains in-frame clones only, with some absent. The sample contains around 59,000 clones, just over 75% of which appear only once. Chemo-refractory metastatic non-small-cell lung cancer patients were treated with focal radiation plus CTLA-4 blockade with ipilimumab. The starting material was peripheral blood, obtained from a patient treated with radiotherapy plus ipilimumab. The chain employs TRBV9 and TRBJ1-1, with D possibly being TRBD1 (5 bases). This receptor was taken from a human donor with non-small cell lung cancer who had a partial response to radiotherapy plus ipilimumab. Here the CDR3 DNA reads TGTGCCAGCAGCGTAGAACAGGCGAACACTGAAGCTTTCTTT. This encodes CASSVEQANTEAFF.